Listed here is a single TCR beta chain. This same CDR3 is encoded by further DNA sequences in the sample. In the study's own analysis: Amplification of reference gene primers was used by the study to estimate nucleated cell counts. The assay was immunoSEQ multiplex PCR, and TCRdb's table has in-frame clones only and misses some. V and J calls and clone size come straight from that table; D and trimming were deduced from the DNA. This table holds 300,000 to 400,000 clones, 88% found once. This CDR3 is 12 amino acids long. The ends were cut back, 2 bases at V and 8 bases at J, with 9 bases in the middle. Germline CDR1 reads MNHEY; CDR2 reads SVGAGI. This specimen belongs to a study of blood T cell repertoires in COVID-19.

The chain carries TRBV6-5 and TRBJ1-1; D possibly corresponds to TRBD1 (6 bases). The TCR was taken from a woman aged 18 to 35 who had recovered from COVID-19. Sequenced input: PBMCs or T cells enriched from blood (not recorded which). The CDR3 here is CASSYLQGEAFF. As DNA, the CDR3 is TGTGCCAGCAGTTACCTGCAGGGGGAAGCTTTCTTT.